This T cell receptor beta chain is from a study of blood T cell repertoires in COVID-19. Study background: Sites in the United States, Italy and Spain provided acute and convalescent COVID-19 samples. The analysed material was cDNA or gDNA that came from T cells, B-cell-depleted T cells, or PBMCs.

The sample holds a few counts of this clone. CDR3 length: 14 residues. V was clipped by 8 bases and J by 0 bases, with 10 bases between them. The germline V gene encodes CDR1 MNHNY and CDR2 SVGAGI (reference sequence). Per the study methods: By means of reference gene primer amplification, nucleated cell counts were estimated. Sequencing was performed with immunoSEQ multiplex PCR; in TCRdb, only in-frame clones are kept and a portion is missing. The V and J calls and clone size are taken from that table; D and trimming were inferred from the DNA. This sample has around 160,000 clones; 70% to 90% occur once, and the top ten carry 1.2%.

Sequencing used PBMCs or T cells enriched from blood (not recorded which). This rearrangement joins TRBV6-6 to TRBJ2-2; D is perhaps TRBD2 (6 bases). The clonotype was recovered from a woman in her thirties with acute COVID-19. The CDR3 DNA reads TGTGCCAGCCGGGGGTCGGCGAACACCGGGGAGCTGTTTTTT. Residues: CASRGSANTGELFF.